The 24 T cell receptor beta chains listed next were all sequenced from one sample in a study of T-cell reconstitution after alpha-beta-depleted transplantation in children. Preparing the TCRbeta library involved the use of unique molecular identifiers. TCRdb used MiXCR to reprocess the PCR reads, holding one entry per CDR3 protein. The table records approximately 82,000 distinct CDR3 sequences, around 18% of them present only once. The material was PBMCs, mostly from graft donor cells, obtained 360 days after TCRalphabeta/CD19-depleted stem cell transplant. The origin of the receptors is a male patient aged 2-15 years who had a stem cell transplant for acute lymphoblastic leukemia, so the T cells may come from the graft donor.

The J gene is TRBJ2-7, the V gene TRBV15, with unresolved D. This CDR3 is built from 13 residues. Trimming took 4 bases from V and 0 from J, leaving 7 bases between them. The V gene's germline CDR1 is LNHNV and CDR2 YYDKDF (reference sequence). The CDR3 nucleotides are TGTGCCACCAGCAAGACCATCTCCTACGAGCAGTACTTC. As protein: CATSKTISYEQYF.

The sample holds a few counts of this clonotype. This chain links TRBV24-1 with TRBJ2-1; no reliable D call. The germline V and J ends were trimmed by 4 bases and 6 bases, with 15 bases remaining between them. This CDR3 spans 15 amino acids. Looked up from germline, CDR1 is KGHDR and CDR2 is SFDVKD. CDR3 sequence (DNA): TGTGCCACCAGTGACCCTCGAAGGCCCGGCAATGAGCAGTTCTTC. Protein: CATSDPRRPGNEQFF.

The chain uses TRBV6-1 and TRBJ1-1, with D perhaps matching TRBD1 (5 bases). The CDR3 covers 15 residues. Germline V gene sequence: CDR1 MNHNS, CDR2 SASEGT. Trimming removed 6 bases from V and 0 bases from J, with 14 bases in between. As DNA, the CDR3 is TGTGCCAGCAGAGCCCAGACAGCCATGAACACTGAAGCTTTCTTT. Encoded protein: CASRAQTAMNTEAFF.

This clonotype was detected only a few times. The V gene is TRBV19, the J gene TRBJ1-2, with D unresolved. The germline CDR1 and CDR2 sequences are LNHDA and SQIVND (reference sequence). The germline V and J ends were trimmed by 2 bases and 1 base, with 11 bases remaining between them. The CDR3 extends over 15 amino acids. The CDR3 spells CASSIFIHRNYGYTF. For the CDR3, the DNA is TGTGCCAGTAGTATATTCATTCACCGTAACTATGGCTACACCTTC.

The sample holds one count of this clonotype. The chain has TRBV18 and TRBJ1-4, with no clear D. Germline CDR1 reads KGHSH; CDR2 reads LQKENI. The CDR3 has 15 amino acids. V was pared by 2 bases and J by 5 bases, with 12 bases between. CDR3 amino acids: CASSPELTENEKLFF. The DNA of the CDR3 is TGTGCCAGCTCACCAGAGTTAACCGAAAATGAAAAACTGTTTTTT.

The chain combines TRBV3-1 with TRBJ2-3, with a weak D call TRBD2 (6 bases). The V and J ends lost 6 bases and 4 bases respectively, with 11 bases between them. Per germline, CDR1 LGHDT and CDR2 YNNKEL (reference sequence). The length of the CDR3 is 13 residues. The CDR3 DNA reads TGTGCCAGCAGGTCGGACTACCCAGATACGCAGTATTTT. Its protein is CASRSDYPDTQYF.

This clonotype has a handful of counts. This chain joins TRBV12-3 or TRBV12-4 and TRBJ2-4; D assignment may be TRBD1 or TRBD2 (7 bases each). This CDR3 is built from 15 residues. V lost 3 bases and J lost 6, with 15 bases in between. CDR3 DNA sequence: TGTGCCAGCAGTTTCCTCGGCAGGGGGGGAAACATTCAGTACTTC. Its protein is CASSFLGRGGNIQYF.

This clonotype has at least ten counts. The genes are TRBV11-2 and TRBJ2-3, with D unclear. Trimming took off 1 base at V and 7 bases at J, with 3 bases between the two ends. Germline values: CDR1 SGHAT, CDR2 FQNNGV. The CDR3 extends over 11 amino acids. CDR3: CASSLGYTQYF. In DNA form, the CDR3 reads TGTGCCAGCAGCTTAGGGTATACGCAGTATTTT.

This clonotype was seen more than once but under ten times. CDR3 nucleotides: TGCAGTGCAAGGACAGCCTTGGGGGCCAACGTCCTGACTTTC. Residues: CSARTALGANVLTF. V is TRBV20-1 and J is TRBJ2-6; possible D gene TRBD1, 6 bases. V lost 6 bases to trimming and J lost 4 bases, with 13 bases between them. The length of the CDR3 is 14 residues. Germline CDR1 is DFQATT and CDR2 is SNEGSKA (reference sequence).

This clonotype came up a few times. V usage is TRBV5-1 and J usage is TRBJ1-2, with D perhaps TRBD1 (6 bases). Looked up from germline, CDR1 is SGHRS and CDR2 is YFSETQ. This CDR3 comprises 12 residues. Deletions cut 4 bases from V and 2 bases from J, with 6 bases between. The DNA of the CDR3 is TGCGCCAGCAGCGGACAGAACTATGGCTACACCTTC. Protein product: CASSGQNYGYTF.

This clonotype was counted between two and nine times. The V and J genes are TRBV12-3 or TRBV12-4 and TRBJ2-3; D remains ambiguous. V shed 2 bases and J shed 6 bases, with 18 bases lying between them. CDR3 size: 16 residues. The CDR3 loop is CASSLFARLSRDTQYF. The CDR3 nucleotides are TGTGCCAGCAGTTTATTCGCCCGACTTAGCCGGGATACGCAGTATTTT.

In this sample, this clonotype turned up a few times. The V call is TRBV6-1, the J call TRBJ2-5, with D possibly called TRBD1 or TRBD2 (7 bases each). V lost 3 bases and J lost 7, with 18 bases in between. CDR3 length equals 15 residues. Looked up from germline, CDR1 is MNHNS and CDR2 is SASEGT. As DNA, the CDR3 is TGTGCCAGCAGTGAGACAGGGAGGGGGTGGAGGACCCAGTACTTC. Translation gives CASSETGRGWRTQYF.

This clonotype was seen a few times. The CDR3 bases are TGTGCCAGCAGTTTATGGACAGGGGGCTCTAGCACAGATACGCAGTATTTT. This gives the protein CASSLWTGGSSTDTQYF. V and J are TRBV12-3 or TRBV12-4 and TRBJ2-3; 11 nucleotides line up with TRBD1. V shed 2 bases, J shed 0 bases, and the junction held 4 bases outside the gene matches. This CDR3 has 17 residues.

The gene calls are TRBV15 and TRBJ1-5, with D possibly TRBD1 on 5 matching bases. CDR1 is LNHNV and CDR2 is YYDKDF in the germline V gene (reference sequence). Trimming left V 4 bases short and J 1 base short, with 17 bases between. The CDR3 has 17 amino acids. CDR3 coding DNA: TGTGCCACCAGCACTAGATGGGGGGGAGGGAGCAATCAGCCCCAGCATTTT. Its protein product is CATSTRWGGGSNQPQHF.

V usage is TRBV11-2 and J usage is TRBJ2-5, with D maybe TRBD1 (7 bases). CDR1 and CDR2 (germline): SGHAT, FQNNGV. The ends were cut back, 4 bases at V and 4 bases at J, with 19 bases in the middle. The CDR3 has 16 amino acids. The CDR3, as DNA: TGTGCCAGCAGCTGGCGGGGCAGGGGGTTCCCAGAGACCCAGTACTTC. Translation gives CASSWRGRGFPETQYF.

This clonotype came up a few times. The genes are TRBV2 and TRBJ2-7; a weak D match, TRBD2 (5 bases). V was cut by 7 bases and J by 2 bases, with 18 bases left in between. The CDR3 has 15 residues. Germline loops: CDR1 SNHLY, CDR2 FYNNEI. CDR3 residues: CASIPSWTSPYEQYF. CDR3 DNA: TGTGCCAGCATACCTAGCTGGACTTCGCCCTACGAGCAGTACTTC.

This clonotype was found a few times. The CDR3 coding sequence is TGTGCCAGCAGTCGCCCTGGACAGGGCTTAGCAGATACGCAGTATTTT. Its protein product is CASSRPGQGLADTQYF. The gene calls are TRBV6-1 and TRBJ2-3; TRBD1 matches 8 bases. V lost 5 bases to trimming and J lost 4 bases; unmatched junction nucleotides: 11. Germline CDR1 reads MNHNS; CDR2 reads SASEGT. CDR3 length equals 16 residues.

The chain combines TRBV7-2 with TRBJ2-4; D unclear. The CDR3 consists of 16 residues. Trimming took 3 bases from V and 2 from J, leaving 14 bases between them. From germline, CDR1 is SGHTA and CDR2 FQGNSA. CDR3 loop: CASSLGMGKPKNIQYF. The CDR3 DNA is TGTGCCAGCAGCTTGGGAATGGGCAAACCCAAAAACATTCAGTACTTC.

The gene calls are TRBV5-1 and TRBJ2-2, with a possible D match to TRBD2 (6 bases). CDR1 and CDR2 (germline): SGHRS, YFSETQ. Trimming cost V 4 bases and J 7 bases, with 26 bases left between them. This CDR3 has 18 amino acids. CDR3 region: CASSPIFLLASRGGELFF. The CDR3 nucleotides are TGCGCCAGCAGCCCAATCTTCCTACTAGCCTCCCGGGGCGGGGAGCTGTTTTTT.

The chain combines TRBV20-1 with TRBJ2-1; D is ambiguous. Trimming shortened V by 1 base and J by 3 bases, and 7 bases separated the two germline ends. Germline V CDR1 and CDR2: DFQATT, SNEGSKA (reference sequence). The CDR3 spans 13 residues. DNA of the CDR3: TGCAGTGCTAGAGCTTTGGGCTACAATGAGCAGTTCTTC. This sequence encodes CSARALGYNEQFF.

This clonotype was counted a few times. The V call is TRBV12-3 or TRBV12-4, the J call TRBJ2-5, with TRBD2 matching 11 bases. This CDR3 spans 15 amino acids. V gave up 6 bases and J gave up 3 bases; unmatched junction bases: 6. In DNA, the CDR3 is TGTGCCAGCAGACCTAGCGGGAGGAAGGAAGAGACCCAGTACTTC. It specifies CASRPSGRKEETQYF.

This clonotype turned up a few times. The chain uses TRBV11-2 and TRBJ2-3; 8 bases line up with TRBD1. This CDR3 contains 16 residues. CDR1 is SGHAT, CDR2 FQNNGV, per germline. The J segment lost 3 bases and the V segment lost 2 bases, leaving 7 bases of the junction unmatched. CDR3 in amino acids: CASSLWAGGATDTQYF. In DNA form, the CDR3 reads TGTGCCAGCAGCTTATGGGCAGGGGGCGCGACAGATACGCAGTATTTT.

The chain uses TRBV15 and TRBJ2-6; possible D gene TRBD2, 5 bases. The V gene's germline CDR1 is LNHNV and CDR2 YYDKDF (reference sequence). V lost 0 bases to trimming and J lost 1 base, with 7 bases between them. This CDR3 contains 16 residues. The DNA of the CDR3 is TGTGCCACCAGCAGAGATCGGGGTTCTGGGGCCAACGTCCTGACTTTC. It yields the protein CATSRDRGSGANVLTF.

The chain uses TRBV7-9 and TRBJ2-1; D call uncertain. Germline V lookup: CDR1 SEHNR, CDR2 FQNEAQ (reference sequence). V dropped 1 base and J dropped 12 bases, with 7 bases sitting between them. The CDR3 is made up of 11 amino acids. CDR3 loop: CASSLVLGQFF. In DNA form, the CDR3 reads TGTGCCAGCAGCTTAGTGCTGGGGCAGTTCTTC. Variable domain in full (rest from reference TRBV7-9 and TRBJ2-1): DTGVSQNPRHKITKRGQNVTFRCDPISEHNRLYWYRQTLGQGPEFLTYFQNEAQLEKSRLLSDRFSAERPKGSFSTLEIQRTEQGDSAMYLCASSLVLGQFFGPGTRLTVL.